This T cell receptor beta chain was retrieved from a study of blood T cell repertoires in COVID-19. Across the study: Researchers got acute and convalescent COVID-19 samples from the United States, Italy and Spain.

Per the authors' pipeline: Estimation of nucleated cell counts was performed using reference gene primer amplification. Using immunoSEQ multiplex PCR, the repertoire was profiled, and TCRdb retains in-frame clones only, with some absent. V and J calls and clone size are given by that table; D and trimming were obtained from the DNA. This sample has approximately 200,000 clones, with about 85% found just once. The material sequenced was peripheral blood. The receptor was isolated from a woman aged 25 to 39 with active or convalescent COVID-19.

The CDR3 loop reads CASNRDTGELFF. The CDR3 DNA reads as TGTGCCAGCAACAGGGATACCGGGGAGCTGTTTTTT. The chain is built from TRBV2 and TRBJ2-2; TRBD1 might be the D (6 bases). The CDR3 sequence is 12 residues long. Trimming removed 7 bases from V and 5 bases from J, with 8 bases in between. CDR1 SNHLY and CDR2 FYNNEI come from the germline V gene. Looking up the rest from reference TRBV2 and TRBJ2-2 gives the full variable domain: EPEVTQTPSHQVTQMGQEVILRCVPISNHLYFYWYRQILGQKVEFLVSFYNNEISEKSEIFDDQFSVERPDGSNFTLKIRSTKLEDSAMYFCASNRDTGELFFGEGSRLTVL.